This T cell receptor beta chain was sequenced during a study of shared clonotypes between healthy human individuals. Produced via immunoSEQ multiplex PCR; TCRdb's table is partial and in-frame only. Found here are under 600,000 clones, 97% of them singletons; the top ten hold around 0.058%. The CDR3 spans 18 residues. Looked up from germline, CDR1 is SGHRS and CDR2 is YFSETQ. J was trimmed by 2 bases and V by 4 bases; bases with no gene match: 13. Study-wide points: Researchers sampled blood only, noting tissue repertoires likely differ. Sorted-subset sequencing, rarefaction showed, was incomplete despite large depth. Across a few donors, naive CD4 shared around 5.4%, naive CD8 around 4%, memory CD4 approximately 2.5%, memory CD8 over 0.3%. Compared with memory subsets, naive subsets generally had larger estimated richness.

A word on this clone: Its antigen is unidentified.

The sequence came from a woman in her 30s in good health. What was sequenced was naive CD4+ T cells sorted from blood. Subset: CD45RA+ positively selected. The rearrangement links TRBV5-1 to TRBJ2-3; 10 bases map to TRBD2. CDR3 amino acids: CASSGSRRTSGFTDTQYF. The CDR3 bases are TGCGCCAGCAGCGGATCCCGCAGGACTAGCGGCTTCACAGATACGCAGTATTTT.